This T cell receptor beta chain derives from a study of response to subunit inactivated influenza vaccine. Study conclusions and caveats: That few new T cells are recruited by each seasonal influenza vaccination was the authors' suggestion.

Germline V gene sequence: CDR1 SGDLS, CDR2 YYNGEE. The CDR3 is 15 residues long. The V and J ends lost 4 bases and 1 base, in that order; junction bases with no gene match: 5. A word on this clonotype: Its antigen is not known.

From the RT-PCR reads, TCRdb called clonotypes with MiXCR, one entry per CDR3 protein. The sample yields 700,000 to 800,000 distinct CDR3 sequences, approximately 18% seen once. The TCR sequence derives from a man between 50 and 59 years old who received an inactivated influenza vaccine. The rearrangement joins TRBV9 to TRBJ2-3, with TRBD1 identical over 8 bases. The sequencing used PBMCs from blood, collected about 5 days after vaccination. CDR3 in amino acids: CASSTGGARTDTQYF. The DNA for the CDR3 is TGTGCCAGCAGCACAGGGGGAGCCCGCACAGATACGCAGTATTTT.